This T cell receptor (beta chain) was found in a study of regulatory T cells in long-lasting Graves disease. Study-level findings and limits: Persistent disease samples used TRBV28, TRBJ1-2 and TRBJ2-5 preferentially.

TCRdb redid the calling of the reads with MiXCR, one entry per CDR3 protein. Among over a thousand distinct CDR3 sequences listed, 89% were seen once. Preparation of the TCR library used RNA extracted from PBMCs. Germline assignment: CDR1 MDHEN and CDR2 SYDVKM. The CDR3 is made up of 14 amino acids. Losses at the gene ends were 6 bases for V and 5 bases for J; bases not matched to a gene: 9. Worth noting for this clonotype: Its antigen is undetermined.

Sequenced here: peripheral blood mononuclear cells (PBMCs), sampled with antithyroid drug treatment, in newly diagnosed or persistent Graves disease (not recorded which). The sequence was collected from a woman aged 25 to 39 with Graves disease. The rearrangement uses TRBV28 and TRBJ1-1, with 7 positions matching TRBD1. The CDR3 protein is CASRSRQGGTEAFF. DNA for the CDR3: TGTGCCAGCAGGTCAAGACAGGGAGGGACTGAAGCTTTCTTT.